The present TCR beta chain was sequenced within a study of blood T cell repertoires in COVID-19 (dated by TCRdb to the early 2020s). For context, the study as a whole: The collaborator samples originated in the United States, Italy and Spain and spanned the acute and convalescent phases of COVID-19. The material from the prospective study consisted of cDNA or gDNA derived from T cells, B-cell-depleted T cells, or PBMCs. Deeply sampled blood TCRbeta repertoires from subjects exposed to, actively infected with, or recovered from COVID-19 were included in the dataset. The repertoires were released in a freely available public database intended as a resource for research on the immune response to SARS-CoV-2. Samples were obtained from the ongoing ImmuneRACE study (first 160 participants) and from about 1,300 subjects provided by 6 global collaborators. A de-identified subject ID, COVID-19 status, age in years and sex were almost always included in the sample metadata. HLA class I and class II types, where available, came from metadata supplied by the sample provider rather than from assay-based typing. Broader findings and caveats from the paper: The amount of clinical and demographic metadata varied by source and participant and was provided uncurated.

The collaborating institutions used their own protocols to collect whole blood in K2EDTA tubes. Collaborator samples were shipped for TCRbeta analysis as frozen whole blood, isolated PBMCs, or DNA extracted from either sample type. TCRbeta CDR3 regions were amplified from genomic DNA by means of the immunoSEQ Assay, a bias-controlled multiplex PCR. As for the original processing: The number of nucleated cells in each sample was estimated from the amplification of reference gene primers within the assay. To quantify the absolute abundance of each unique TCRbeta CDR3 rearrangement, sequence reads were collapsed and filtered. For each sample, productive Simpson clonality was calculated by taking the square root of Simpson's diversity index across productive rearrangements. This immuneACCESS table, as held by TCRdb, lists in-frame sequences with V and J called but not all clones. Of the missing ones, under half trace to an unresolved V gene in checked studies; the others have no known cause. V and J calls and clone size are copied from that table; D and trimming were computed from the DNA. This sample has under 250,000 clones in its table, and roughly 82% of those were observed once. Together, the top ten hold over 3.5% of the sample.

This clone was found once. The antigen it binds to is not known. Nothing much larger sits one base from this clone, and base qualities are not available. CDR1 and CDR2 were assigned from the germline V gene as MNHEY and SVGAGI. Relative to germline, V is 2 bases shorter and J is 4 bases shorter, with 8 bases between their ends. There are 13 amino acids in the CDR3, from cysteine to phenylalanine inclusive. Just CDR3 DNA is preserved here, 39 bases in frame from base 1. Sequencing was performed on peripheral blood. This clonotype was sampled from a woman in her seventies with acute or convalescent COVID-19. The chain joins TRBV6-5 to TRBJ2-5; the D gene identity is not certain. CDR3 region: CASSYISSETQYF. The nucleotides read TGTGCCAGCAGTTACATATCTTCAGAGACCCAGTACTTC.